This T cell receptor (beta chain) stems from a study of OX40 agonist ivuxolimab in advanced cancers. The V gene's germline CDR1 is SGHVS and CDR2 FNYEAQ. The CDR3 has 16 amino acids. In the case of this clone: Compared with germline, one end of the junction differs, possibly owing to a read error. Distinct nucleotide sequences in the sample also encode this CDR3.

The protocol was immunoSEQ multiplex PCR, while the TCRdb copy is restricted to in-frame clones and leaves out a portion. The sample comprises under 35,000 clones, approximately 79% of which are singletons, and around 9.9% rests with the top ten. This receptor was taken from an adult with an advanced solid tumor such as melanoma, head and neck, liver or kidney cancer. Material: CD4+ or CD8+ T cells sorted from blood, obtained in a trial of the OX40 agonist ivuxolimab. The rearrangement uses TRBV7-6 and TRBJ1-3; 7 bases agree with TRBD1. The chain's CDR3 is CASSLGDSHSGNTIYF. The CDR3 DNA sequence: TGTGCCAGCAGCCTAGGGGACAGCCACTCTGGGAACACCATATATTTT.